This TCR beta chain was recovered during a study of cytomegalovirus exposure and HLA in healthy donors (dated by TCRdb to 2015 to 2018). Regarding the study in general: In an earlier analysis of some 610 of the donors, under 300 Gb of sequence data and 100 million or so unique TCR beta sequences from about 179 million T cells were reported. Besides the first cohort of around 670 subjects, a separate validation cohort made up of over a hundred different subjects was used. Donor age, sex, ethnicity and CMV serostatus were compiled alongside the repertoire data. Among roughly 400 genotyped donors of the cohort, an average of roughly 230,000 unique TCR beta nucleotide sequences was sequenced per donor, of which about 18% were non-productive. The study used immunosequencing to profile the T cell repertoires of hundreds of subjects and linked those repertoires to cytomegalovirus serostatus. The study combined high-throughput TCR immunosequencing, statistical association of individual TCRs with disease status, and machine learning to predict cytomegalovirus infection status. To decide whether each TCR beta V gene segment behaved as functional or pseudogenic, an earlier analysis of fewer than 750 of the donors relied on high-throughput TCR beta sequencing. A later analysis re-examined previously published TCR beta repertoires from 600 to 700 donors and added high-resolution HLA genotyping to investigate patterns of TCR occurrence. Typing coverage varied by locus: about 620-640 donors for A, B, C, DRB1 and DQB1; 500 to 550 for DQA1; over 600 for DPA1; 400 to 480 for DPB1. Every discovery cohort repertoire had been produced on one sequencing platform. About five DR-DQ haplotypes were treated as single units for association and clustering because of strong linkage in the cohort. The study aimed to test whether cataloging public T cell receptors could reveal signatures of past pathogen exposure. Rather than using new phenotypic data, the later analysis identified candidate immune exposures from TCR beta sequences and from how often those sequences occurred across donors. The genetic ancestry cluster associated with self-reported Caucasian donors included roughly 84% of the 350 to 500 genotyped donors. An early release covering around 630 HLA-typed donors comprised about 300 gigabases of sequencing data and tens of millions of unique TCR sequences. Genome-wide SNP genotypes for about 60% of the roughly 700 donors were used in a later genetic analysis, which treated that subset as a discovery cohort. Class I and class II HLA loci were covered by the typing at four-digit resolution. The paper's findings and limits, for the study overall: Because counts were too low, approximately 18 rarely observed V segments, including chromosome 9 orphons, were excluded from the earlier analysis of fewer than 650 of the donors. A further reported finding was that TCR beta sequences accurately predicted the HLA-A and HLA-B alleles for most subjects in the first cohort. The study gave a list of 150 to 200 TCR beta chains associated with cytomegalovirus. Specific HLA alleles were associated with about 17,000 TCR beta sequences at a false discovery rate of 0.05 in a later analysis. Linkage disequilibrium might explain the correlated functional status among segregating V segments, but an unknown experimental factor could not be excluded. Assigning TCR associations to individual alleles was difficult when HLA alleles, especially DR and DQ, strongly co-occurred. In a later analysis, TCR association rates were found to vary across HLA loci, with the most associated TCRs seen for DRB1 alleles and the fewest for HLA-C alleles. The authors suggested that the approach could potentially be generalized to other disease states and immunological phenotypes. Most CMV-associated TCR beta chains appeared to be HLA-restricted in a later analysis, and the HLA associations seemed to be driven largely by CMV exposure. Presence/absence analyses assumed roughly uniform sequencing depth across donors, an assumption that may not hold. In vitro tests confirmed that a few of the cytomegalovirus-associated TCR beta chains recognize cytomegalovirus antigens. While some public TCRs were present in many individuals, most TCR sequences turned up only very rarely across donors. In a later analysis, HLA-associated TCR beta chains showed more clonal expansion and lower generation probabilities than non-associated chains that were equally common. The cohort was sequenced for TCR beta chains only, and without alpha or paired-chain data the features that could be detected were limited. An earlier analysis of 450 to 750 of the donors showed that most TCR beta V segments appeared in productive rearrangements either about 90% or about 30% of the time, which broadly matched IMGT annotations. In a later genetic analysis, a missense DCLRE1C variant was associated with V-gene and J-gene trimming of TCR beta chains, and the association was replicated in an independent cohort. CMV serostatus was the only immune exposure information available for the cohort. According to a later analysis, parvovirus B19, influenza, CMV and Epstein-Barr virus appeared linked to several top co-occurrence clusters. Because some donors lacked HLA typing at each locus, the association tests relied only on the typed subset. The classifier was reported to diagnose cytomegalovirus status with high specificity and sensitivity in both the original cohort and the validation cohort. Some IMGT-functional V segments, including TRBV6-2 and TRBV6-3, could not be told apart with the 87-base-pair reads, so those segments were excluded. According to a later genetic analysis, donors in an Asian-associated ancestry cluster had fewer N-insertions in productive TCRs than the approximately 690-donor mean. A cluster of highly shared sequence variants was judged likely to represent a technical artifact of the sequencing pipeline.

Libraries were prepared through the immunoSEQ multiplex PCR assay. A mixture of 60 forward primers for TCR Vbeta segments and 13 reverse primers for TCR Jbeta segments was used in the multiplex PCR. A multiplex PCR assay on genomic DNA amplified the CDR3 region of rearranged TCR beta genes. On the Illumina HiSeq System, the amplified TCR beta libraries were sequenced as 87-base-pair reads. As for the original processing: In a later analysis, tens of millions of unique TCR beta chains were counted across the 690 or so repertoires, and around 10 million of these chains were shared by at least two donors. Raw reads were error-corrected and collapsed into unique sequences with a nearest-neighbor algorithm that merged closely related sequences to remove PCR and sequencing errors. V, D and J gene segments were assigned by aligning CDR3 sequences to IMGT reference sequences. For a sequence to be retained, a match of at least six nucleotides was required to both a V gene segment and a J gene segment. Rearrangements were classified as productive when the CDR3 lacked stop codons and remained in frame with V and J, and all other rearrangements were classified as non-productive. CDR3 was defined according to IMGT convention as the region running from the second conserved V-encoded cysteine to the conserved J-encoded phenylalanine. The earlier analysis of some 600 of the donors excluded sequences that lacked an unambiguous match to a single V gene segment. An earlier analysis of several hundred of the donors called V segments functional above 56.7% productive rearrangements and segregating when the between-donor standard deviation exceeded 5%. A statistical classification framework was developed to diagnose cytomegalovirus status using the catalog of TCR beta chain sequences. V and J gene assignment, in a later analysis, came from comparing TCR nucleotide sequences with IMGT/GENE-DB human TR gene sequences. Using the TCRdist pipeline, a later analysis assigned CDR3 sequences along with most-parsimonious VDJ recombination scenarios. In a later analysis, each TCR beta chain was defined by its CDR3 amino acid sequence together with its V-gene family, and reads lacking a unique V-gene family were excluded. To address suspected cross-contamination and a sequencing artifact, a later analysis removed approximately 590 highly shared, low-generation-probability nucleotide sequences. In a later analysis, a clonal expansion index for each public chain was calculated from normalized within-repertoire ranks of inferred template counts. A later analysis computed generation probabilities with a VDJ recombination model fitted to out-of-frame rearrangements, and checked the results against IGoR. In a later analysis, hypergeometric tests were used to score TCR-TCR, TCR-HLA and TCR-CMV co-occurrence, with a repertoire-size bias correction applied to TCR pairs. To estimate false discovery rates, a later analysis permuted the HLA or CMV assignments 20 times. In a later analysis, co-occurring TCRs were grouped using DBSCAN, and TCRdist sequence similarity was added for clustering within HLA-allele-positive subsets. Repertoires with fewer than 30,000 or more than 120,000 public chains were left out of co-occurrence clustering, as were a few repertoires with anomalous nucleotide sharing. TCRdb holds this immuneACCESS table with in-frame rearrangements only. Some clones are missing; in checked studies, unresolved V genes explain under half, and the rest has no known cause. That table furnishes V, J and clone size, whereas the DNA furnished D and trimming. The sample includes some 170,000 clones, with 70% to 85% observed a single time. Around 2.3% of the sample comes from the top ten.

The cohort comprised hundreds of healthy bone marrow donors. At the time of sampling, every cohort member was nominally healthy, though immune exposures that went unrecorded were likely present. CMV serostatus was recorded as positive for about 300 and negative for about 50% of the 666 cohort members, whereas no CMV serostatus was recorded for the donor in question. Each donor provided a peripheral blood sample, and peripheral blood mononuclear cells were used for TCR beta sequencing. The Qiagen DNeasy Blood Extraction Kit was used to extract genomic DNA from the blood cell samples. Per the germline V gene (reference sequence), SGHKS is the CDR1 and YYEKEE is the CDR2. The cysteine opens and the phenylalanine closes a CDR3 of 17 amino acids. This entry keeps only the CDR3 DNA: 51 bases, framed from base 1. Trimming takes 4 bases off V and 1 base off J; junction bases not matched to a gene: 13. A remark on this clone: This receptor's antigen is unknown. No qualities accompany the bases; no much larger clone lies one base away.

The sequenced sample consisted of PBMCs. The TCR originated in a human donor in good health. The rearranged segments are TRBV5-5 and TRBJ2-5; 7 bases in the middle match TRBD2. The DNA sequence is TGTGCCAGCAGCGGCCCCCGAGCGGGGACCTTCCAAGAGACCCAGTACTTC. This yields the protein CASSGPRAGTFQETQYF.